The T cell receptor (beta chain) described here comes from a study of technical replicates of blood from a handful of donors (dated by TCRdb to 2015 to 2018). Libraries were made using the immunoSEQ multiplex PCR assay. TCRdb took over this immuneACCESS table, retaining in-frame rearrangements with V and J assigned. Such tables are incomplete; in checked studies, under half of the missing clones stem from an unresolved V gene, and the remainder is unexplained. The sample yields 60,000 to 90,000 clones; 92% were counted once. Approximately 0.36% of the sample is taken by the ten largest. In regard to this clone: What antigen it recognizes has not been identified. Base quality data are lacking; no much larger clone is found one base away.

The CDR3 has 11 amino acids, counting the end cysteine and phenylalanine. The retained sequence is limited to the CDR3, 33 bases, with the frame set at the first base. Sequences SQVTM (CDR1) and ANQGSEA (CDR2) are obtained from the germline V gene. V and J lose 7 bases and 3 bases, and a span of 9 bases separates them. The sequencing sample was made of T cells isolated from PBMCs. The TCR comes from a human donor in good health. The rearrangement combines TRBV29-1 with TRBJ1-2; the D segment could be TRBD1, given 5 matching bases. The CDR3 region: CSGREDYGYTF. The bases read TGCAGCGGCAGGGAAGACTATGGCTACACCTTC.